This T cell receptor (beta chain) was found in a study of cytomegalovirus exposure and HLA in healthy donors. About the research overall: An early data release held 79 million or so unique TCRs from HLA-typed donors. Whole-study findings and limits: In a later analysis, V- and J-gene trimming of beta chains associated with a DCLRE1C missense variant, replicated independently. A previous analysis found most TCR beta V segments productive roughly 87% or roughly 30% of the time.

Notes on this clone: The antigen remains undetermined.

PCR primers comprised 60 Vbeta and 13 Jbeta primers. Sequencing used immunoSEQ multiplex PCR; TCRdb keeps in-frame clones, though not all of them. The table lists around 90,000 clones, approximately 80% of them singletons. This CDR3 region has 14 residues. The junction had 11 bases not matched to a gene; V was cut back by 8 bases and J by 8 bases. The germline CDR1 and CDR2 sequences are MDHEN and SYDVKM. The clonotype was recovered from a woman aged 40 to 49 in good health and CMV-seronegative. This sequence joins TRBV28 and TRBJ2-7; 11 bases fit TRBD1. Sequenced input: PBMCs. The CDR3 region is CASGHAGTGGKQYF. The DNA of the CDR3 is TGTGCCAGCGGACACGCCGGGACAGGGGGTAAGCAGTACTTC. Full variable domain (missing parts from reference TRBV28 and TRBJ2-7): DVKVTQSSRYLVKRTGEKVFLECVQDMDHENMFWYRQDPGLGLRLIYFSYDVKMKEKGDIPEGYSVSREKKERFSLILESASTNQTSMYLCASGHAGTGGKQYFGPGTRLTVT.